The 9 T cell receptor beta chains below all came from one sample that was sequenced in a study of blood T cell repertoires in COVID-19. Sequencing was performed with immunoSEQ multiplex PCR; in TCRdb, only in-frame clones are kept and a portion is missing. The sample has about 230,000 clones, approximately 91% seen once. Sequenced material: peripheral blood. All receptors come from a woman aged 55-69 years with acute or convalescent COVID-19.

With respect to this clone: Other nucleotide sequences from this sample produce the same CDR3. This chain links TRBV30 with TRBJ1-4; 9 bases fit TRBD1. The CDR3 has 14 residues. The junction had 4 bases not matched to a gene; V was cut back by 0 bases and J by 8 bases. Germline V gene data show CDR1 as GTSNPN and CDR2 as SVGIG (reference sequence). CDR3 coding DNA: TGTGCCTGGAGTGTACAGGGGGCCGGGGAAAAACTGTTTTTT. The encoded protein is CAWSVQGAGEKLFF.

In DNA form, the CDR3 reads TGTGCCAGCACGGGGCAACAGGGAGCTGGAAACACCATATATTTT. It specifies CASTGQQGAGNTIYF. The chain joins TRBV6-5 to TRBJ1-3, with D perhaps TRBD1 (6 bases). V lost 7 bases, J lost 2 bases, and 15 bases lay in between. This CDR3 contains 15 residues. The V gene's germline CDR1 is MNHEY and CDR2 SVGAGI.

CDR3 sequence reads: CASSLGHSSQNIQYF. Written as DNA, the CDR3 is TGTGCCAGCAGCCTGGGACATTCAAGCCAAAACATTCAGTACTTC. This chain joins TRBV2 and TRBJ2-4; D perhaps matches TRBD1 (6 bases). The CDR3 consists of 15 residues. The germline V gene has CDR1 SNHLY and CDR2 FYNNEI. Trimming shortened V by 6 bases and J by 5 bases, and 17 bases separated the two germline ends.

The V and J genes are TRBV5-1 and TRBJ2-3; D is perhaps TRBD1 (6 bases). V lost 2 bases and J lost 0, with 10 bases in between. CDR3 size: 15 residues. Germline CDR1 SGHRS, CDR2 YFSETQ. The CDR3 reads CASSFGGRSTDTQYF. The CDR3 region has the DNA TGCGCCAGCAGCTTTGGGGGCCGTAGCACAGATACGCAGTATTTT.

The chain recombines TRBV5-4 with TRBJ1-2; a possible D gene is TRBD1 (6 bases). Trimming cost V 5 bases and J 5 bases, with 10 bases left between them. Germline-derived CDR1 and CDR2 are SGHNT and YYREEE (reference sequence). The CDR3 is made up of 12 amino acids. The CDR3 DNA sequence: TGTGCCAGCAGTCTAGGACAGTATGGCTACACCTTC. Protein sequence: CASSLGQYGYTF.

CDR3 DNA sequence: TGTGCCACCATGGACAGGGAAAACTACAATGAGCAGTTCTTC. Its protein product is CATMDRENYNEQFF. The chain has TRBV24-1 and TRBJ2-1, with 8 bases aligning to TRBD1. Germline trimming cut 8 bases from V and 3 bases from J; bases unmatched to any gene: 5. Looked up from germline, CDR1 is KGHDR and CDR2 is SFDVKD. The CDR3 extends over 14 amino acids.

V gene TRBV28 combines with J gene TRBJ2-3, with TRBD1 as a possible D gene (5 bases). The V end lost 6 bases, the J end lost 2 bases, and 12 bases lay between the germline ends. This CDR3 region has 14 residues. Per germline, CDR1 MDHEN and CDR2 SYDVKM. CDR3 DNA sequence: TGTGCCAGCAGACAACAGGCGCACACAGATACGCAGTATTTT. Translating gives CASRQQAHTDTQYF.

V usage is TRBV9 and J usage is TRBJ1-1, with 8 bases lining up with TRBD1. Germline V CDR1 and CDR2: SGDLS, YYNGEE. Trimming took 3 bases from V and 0 from J; bases not matched to a gene: 16. This CDR3 contains 19 residues. The CDR3 sequence is CASSGWRAGGAHVNTEAFF. CDR3 nucleotides: TGTGCCAGCAGCGGCTGGAGGGCAGGGGGCGCACATGTGAACACTGAAGCTTTCTTT. Looking up the rest from reference TRBV9 and TRBJ1-1 gives the full variable domain: DSGVTQTPKHLITATGQRVTLRCSPRSGDLSVYWYQQSLDQGLQFLIQYYNGEERAKGNILERFSAQQFPDLHSELNLSSLELGDSALYFCASSGWRAGGAHVNTEAFFGQGTRLTVV.

The chain combines TRBV5-1 with TRBJ1-5; 9 nucleotides agree with TRBD1. The germline CDR1 and CDR2 sequences are SGHRS and YFSETQ. J was trimmed by 4 bases and V by 4 bases; bases with no gene match: 6. The CDR3 consists of 15 residues. The CDR3 DNA follows: TGCGCCAGCAGCGTGACAGGGGGGAGAAATCAGCCCCAGCATTTT. Residues: CASSVTGGRNQPQHF. The variable domain in full, completed from reference TRBV5-1 and TRBJ1-5, reads KAGVTQTPRYLIKTRGQQVTLSCSPISGHRSVSWYQQTPGQGLQFLFEYFSETQRNKGNFPGRFSGRQFSNSRSEMNVSTLELGDSALYLCASSVTGGRNQPQHFGDGTRLSIL.